This T cell receptor (beta chain) was retrieved from a study of OX40 agonist ivuxolimab in advanced cancers. About the study: Participants, 70% to 90% male, averaged around 64 years of age, ranging from about 23 to 90. Treatment received earlier with anti-PD-1, anti-PD-L1 or anti-CTLA-4 agents was allowed, and more than 35% had some. General observations from the study: At doses 0.1 to 3.0 mg/kg, CD4+ and CD8+ clones expanded. Specificity for antigen went undetermined in the expanded peripheral T cells.

About this clone: The antigen remains undetermined.

Assay used: immunoSEQ multiplex PCR; TCRdb lists only in-frame clones, some missing. The sample consists of about 31,000 clones, roughly 87% of them appearing once. CDR1 and CDR2 (germline): MNHNY, SVGAGI (reference sequence). V was clipped by 4 bases and J by 1 base; unmatched bases: 2. This CDR3 region has 15 residues. The TCR originated in an adult with an advanced solid tumor such as melanoma, head and neck, liver or kidney cancer. The J gene is TRBJ1-5, the V gene TRBV6-6; TRBD1 agrees at 9 bases. The material sequenced was CD4+ or CD8+ T cells sorted from blood, taken in a trial of the OX40 agonist ivuxolimab. The CDR3 nucleotides are TGTGCCAGCAGTTTGACAGGGGGGAGCAATCAGCCCCAGCATTTT. Its protein product is CASSLTGGSNQPQHF.